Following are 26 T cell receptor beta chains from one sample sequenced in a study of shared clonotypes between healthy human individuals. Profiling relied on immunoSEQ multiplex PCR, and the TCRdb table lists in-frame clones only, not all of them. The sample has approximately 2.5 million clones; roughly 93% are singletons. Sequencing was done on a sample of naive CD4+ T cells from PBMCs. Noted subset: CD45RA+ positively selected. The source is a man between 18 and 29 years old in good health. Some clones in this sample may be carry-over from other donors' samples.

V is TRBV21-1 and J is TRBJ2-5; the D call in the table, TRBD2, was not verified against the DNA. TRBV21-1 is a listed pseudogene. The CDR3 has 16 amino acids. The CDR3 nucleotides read TGTGCCAGCAGCAGGGAGGGGCATCGGTTCTATGAGACCCAGTACTTC. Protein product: CASSREGHRFYETQYF.

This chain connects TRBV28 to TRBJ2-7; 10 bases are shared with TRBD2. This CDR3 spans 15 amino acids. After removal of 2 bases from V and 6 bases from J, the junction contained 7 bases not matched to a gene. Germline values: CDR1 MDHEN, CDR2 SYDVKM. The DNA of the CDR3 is TGTGCCAGCAGTTTAAGGCTAGCGGGAGAAACCGAGCAGTACTTC. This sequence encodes CASSLRLAGETEQYF.

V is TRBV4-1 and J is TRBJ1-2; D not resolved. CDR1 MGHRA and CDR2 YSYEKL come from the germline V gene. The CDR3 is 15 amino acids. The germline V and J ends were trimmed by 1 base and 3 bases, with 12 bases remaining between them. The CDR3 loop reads CASSQGGGVDYGYTF. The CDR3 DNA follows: TGCGCCAGCAGCCAAGGAGGCGGCGTAGACTATGGCTACACCTTC.

The CDR3 spells CASSVGGQGTTYEQYF. CDR3 DNA: TGTGCCAGCAGCGTAGGTGGACAGGGGACTACCTACGAGCAGTACTTC. The chain carries TRBV9 and TRBJ2-7, with 9 positions matching TRBD1. Germline loops: CDR1 SGDLS, CDR2 YYNGEE. This CDR3 contains 16 residues. The V and J ends lost 0 bases and 2 bases, in that order; junction bases with no gene match: 6.

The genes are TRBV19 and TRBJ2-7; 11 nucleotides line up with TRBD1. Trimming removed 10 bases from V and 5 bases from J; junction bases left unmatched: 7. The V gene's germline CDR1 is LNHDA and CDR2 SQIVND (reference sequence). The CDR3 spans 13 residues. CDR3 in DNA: TGTGCCATCCGGGACAGGGGGACCCACGAGCAGTACTTC. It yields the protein CAIRDRGTHEQYF.

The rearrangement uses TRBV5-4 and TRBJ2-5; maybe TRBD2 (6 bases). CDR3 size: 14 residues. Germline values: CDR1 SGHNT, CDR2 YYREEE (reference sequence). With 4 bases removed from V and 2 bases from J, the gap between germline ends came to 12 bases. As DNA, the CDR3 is TGTGCCAGCAGCACTCGGGGAGGACAAGAGACCCAGTACTTC. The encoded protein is CASSTRGGQETQYF. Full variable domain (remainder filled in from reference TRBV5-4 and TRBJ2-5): ETGVTQSPTHLIKTRGQQVTLRCSSQSGHNTVSWYQQALGQGPQFIFQYYREEENGRGNFPPRFSGLQFPNYSSELNVNALELDDSALYLCASSTRGGQETQYFGPGTRLLVL.

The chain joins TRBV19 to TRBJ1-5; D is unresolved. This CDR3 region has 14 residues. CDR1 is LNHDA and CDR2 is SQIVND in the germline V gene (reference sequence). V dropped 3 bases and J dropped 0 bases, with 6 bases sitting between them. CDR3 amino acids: CASSISDSNQPQHF. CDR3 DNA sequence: TGTGCCAGTAGTATCTCAGATAGCAATCAGCCCCAGCATTTT.

CDR3 in DNA: TGTGCCAGTAGTATTTGGGACAGGGTTTTCTTT. Protein: CASSIWDRVFF. The V call is TRBV19, the J call TRBJ1-1, with 9 positions matching TRBD1. The CDR3 is 11 residues long. Germline V gene data show CDR1 as LNHDA and CDR2 as SQIVND (reference sequence). J gave up 13 bases and V 3 bases, and 3 bases lay outside the gene matches. The full variable domain, in which reference TRBV19 and TRBJ1-1 provide the parts outside the CDR3, is DGGITQSPKYLFRKEGQNVTLSCEQNLNHDAMYWYRQDPGQGLRLIYYSQIVNDFQKGDIAEGYSVSREKKESFPLTVTSAQKNPTAFYLCASSIWDRVFFGQGTRLTVV.

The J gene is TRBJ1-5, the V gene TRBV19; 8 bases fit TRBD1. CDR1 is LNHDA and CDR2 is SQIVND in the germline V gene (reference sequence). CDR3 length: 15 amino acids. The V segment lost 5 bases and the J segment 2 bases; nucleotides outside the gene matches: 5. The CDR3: CASSAKTGGNQPQHF. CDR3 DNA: TGTGCCAGTAGTGCCAAGACAGGGGGCAATCAGCCCCAGCATTTT.

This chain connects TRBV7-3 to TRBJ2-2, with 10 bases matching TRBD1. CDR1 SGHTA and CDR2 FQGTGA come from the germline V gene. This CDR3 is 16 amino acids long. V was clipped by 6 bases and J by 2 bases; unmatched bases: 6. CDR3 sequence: CASRTGTGANTGELFF. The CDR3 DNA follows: TGTGCCAGCAGGACCGGGACAGGGGCTAACACCGGGGAGCTGTTTTTT.

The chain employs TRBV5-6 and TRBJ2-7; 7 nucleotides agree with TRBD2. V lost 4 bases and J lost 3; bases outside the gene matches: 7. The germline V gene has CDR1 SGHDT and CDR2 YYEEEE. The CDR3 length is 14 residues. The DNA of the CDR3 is TGTGCCAGCAGCCTAGGGCCGGGGGGCTACGAGCAGTACTTC. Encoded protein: CASSLGPGGYEQYF.

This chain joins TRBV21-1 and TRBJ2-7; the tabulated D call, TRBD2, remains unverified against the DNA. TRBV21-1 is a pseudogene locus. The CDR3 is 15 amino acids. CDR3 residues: CASSKDHGSSPKQYF. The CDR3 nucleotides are TGTGCCAGCAGCAAAGATCACGGGAGTAGTCCAAAGCAGTACTTC.

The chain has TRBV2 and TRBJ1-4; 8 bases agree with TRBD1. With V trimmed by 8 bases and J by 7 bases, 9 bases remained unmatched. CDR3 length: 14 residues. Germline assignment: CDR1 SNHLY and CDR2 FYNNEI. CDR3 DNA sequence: TGTGCCAGCGGGGAGGACAGGGTGGGTGAAAAACTGTTTTTT. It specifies CASGEDRVGEKLFF.

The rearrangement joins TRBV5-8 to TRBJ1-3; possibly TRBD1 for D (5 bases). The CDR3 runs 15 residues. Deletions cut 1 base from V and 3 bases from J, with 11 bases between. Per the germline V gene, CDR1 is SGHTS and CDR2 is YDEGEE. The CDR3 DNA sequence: TGTGCCAGCAGCTTGAAGCGGGACTATGGAAACACCATATATTTT. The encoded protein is CASSLKRDYGNTIYF. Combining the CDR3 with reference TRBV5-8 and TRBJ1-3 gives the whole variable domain EAGVTQSPTHLIKTRGQQATLRCSPISGHTSVYWYQQALGLGLQFLLWYDEGEERNRGNFPPRFSGRQFPNYSSELNVNALELEDSALYLCASSLKRDYGNTIYFGEGSWLTVV.

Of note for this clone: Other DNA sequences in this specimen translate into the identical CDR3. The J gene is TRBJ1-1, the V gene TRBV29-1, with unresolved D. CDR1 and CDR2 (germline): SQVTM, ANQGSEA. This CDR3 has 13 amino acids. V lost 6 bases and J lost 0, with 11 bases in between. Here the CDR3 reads CSVGGLMNTEAFF. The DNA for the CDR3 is TGCAGCGTGGGAGGGCTGATGAACACTGAAGCTTTCTTT.

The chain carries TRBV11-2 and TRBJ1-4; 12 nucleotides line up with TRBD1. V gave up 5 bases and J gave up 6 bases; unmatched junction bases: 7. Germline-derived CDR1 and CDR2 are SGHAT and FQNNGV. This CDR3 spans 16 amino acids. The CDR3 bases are TGTGCCAGCAGCGGGGACAGGGGGCTGAGGCATGAAAAACTGTTTTTT. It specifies CASSGDRGLRHEKLFF.

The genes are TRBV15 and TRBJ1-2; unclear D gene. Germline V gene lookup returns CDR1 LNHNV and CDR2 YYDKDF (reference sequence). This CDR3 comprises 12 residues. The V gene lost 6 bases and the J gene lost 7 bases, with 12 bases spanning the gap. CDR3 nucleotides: TGTGCCACCAGTTCACCCAAAGGTGGCTACACCTTC. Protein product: CATSSPKGGYTF. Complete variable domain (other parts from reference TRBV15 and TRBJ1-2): DAMVIQNPRYQVTQFGKPVTLSCSQTLNHNVMYWYQQKSSQAPKLLFHYYDKDFNNEADTPDNFQSRRPNTSFCFLDIRSPGLGDTAMYLCATSSPKGGYTFGSGTRLTVV.

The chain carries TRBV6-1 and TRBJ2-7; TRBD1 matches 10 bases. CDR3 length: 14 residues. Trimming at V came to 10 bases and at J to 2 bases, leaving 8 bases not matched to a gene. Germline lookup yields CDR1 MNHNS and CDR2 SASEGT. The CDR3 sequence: CATQTGTGAYEQYF. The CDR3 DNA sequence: TGTGCCACCCAAACCGGGACAGGGGCCTACGAGCAGTACTTC.

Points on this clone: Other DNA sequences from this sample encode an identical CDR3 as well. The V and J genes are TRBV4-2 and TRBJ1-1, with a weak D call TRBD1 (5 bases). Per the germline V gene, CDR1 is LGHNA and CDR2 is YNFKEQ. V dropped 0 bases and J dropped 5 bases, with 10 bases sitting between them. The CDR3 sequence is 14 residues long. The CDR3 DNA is TGTGCCAGCAGCCAAGATCGGGGGAGAACTGAAGCTTTCTTT. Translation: CASSQDRGRTEAFF.

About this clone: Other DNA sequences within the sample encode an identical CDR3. The CDR3 coding sequence is TGTGCCAGCAGTCTCGACCGAACTAACTATGGCTACACCTTC. It translates to CASSLDRTNYGYTF. The chain combines TRBV2 with TRBJ1-2; D is unresolved. Trimming removed 5 bases from V and 0 bases from J, with 10 bases in between. The V gene's germline CDR1 is SNHLY and CDR2 FYNNEI. The CDR3 consists of 14 residues.

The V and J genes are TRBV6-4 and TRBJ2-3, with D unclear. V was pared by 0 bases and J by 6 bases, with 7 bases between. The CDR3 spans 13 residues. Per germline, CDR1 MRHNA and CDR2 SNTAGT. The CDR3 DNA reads TGTGCCAGCAGTGACTCGGGTTTGGATACGCAGTATTTT. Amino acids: CASSDSGLDTQYF.

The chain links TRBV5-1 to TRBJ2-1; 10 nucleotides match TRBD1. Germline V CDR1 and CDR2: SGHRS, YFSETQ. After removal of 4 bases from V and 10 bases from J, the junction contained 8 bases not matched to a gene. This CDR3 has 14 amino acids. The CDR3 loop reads CASSGGQGEGEQFF. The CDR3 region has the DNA TGCGCCAGCAGCGGTGGACAGGGGGAAGGCGAGCAGTTCTTC.

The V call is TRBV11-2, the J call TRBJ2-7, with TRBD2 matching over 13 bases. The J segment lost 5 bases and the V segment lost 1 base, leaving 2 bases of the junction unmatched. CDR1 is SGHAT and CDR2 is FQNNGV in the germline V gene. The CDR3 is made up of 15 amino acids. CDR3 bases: TGTGCCAGCAGCTTAGTAGGACTAGCGGGAGACGAGCAGTACTTC. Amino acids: CASSLVGLAGDEQYF.

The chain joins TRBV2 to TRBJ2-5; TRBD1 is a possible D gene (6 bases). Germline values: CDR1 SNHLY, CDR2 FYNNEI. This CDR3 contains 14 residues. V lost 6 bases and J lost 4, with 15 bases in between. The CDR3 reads CASSPLLGGETQYF. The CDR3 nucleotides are TGTGCCAGCAGCCCTCTATTAGGGGGAGAGACCCAGTACTTC. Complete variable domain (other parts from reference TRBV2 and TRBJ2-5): EPEVTQTPSHQVTQMGQEVILRCVPISNHLYFYWYRQILGQKVEFLVSFYNNEISEKSEIFDDQFSVERPDGSNFTLKIRSTKLEDSAMYFCASSPLLGGETQYFGPGTRLLVL.

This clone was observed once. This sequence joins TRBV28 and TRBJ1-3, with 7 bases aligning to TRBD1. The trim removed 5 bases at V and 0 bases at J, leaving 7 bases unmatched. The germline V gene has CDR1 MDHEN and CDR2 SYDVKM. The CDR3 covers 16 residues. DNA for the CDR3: TGTGCCAGCAGTCCCGGGGGACAGTACTCTGGAAACACCATATATTTT. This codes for CASSPGGQYSGNTIYF.

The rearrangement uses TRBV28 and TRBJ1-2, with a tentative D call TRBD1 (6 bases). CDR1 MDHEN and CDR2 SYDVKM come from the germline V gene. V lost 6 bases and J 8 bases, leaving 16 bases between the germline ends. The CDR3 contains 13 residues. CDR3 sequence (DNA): TGTGCCAGCAGCCTAAACAGGGAAGACGGCTACACCTTC. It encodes CASSLNREDGYTF.